Below are 19 T cell receptor beta chains sequenced from a single sample in a study of cytomegalovirus exposure and HLA in healthy donors. PCR employed 60 Vbeta and 13 Jbeta primers. The assay was immunoSEQ multiplex PCR, and TCRdb's table has in-frame clones only and misses some. Its listing shows 130,000 to 150,000 clones. The sample consisted of PBMCs. Source of these receptors: a male donor in good health and CMV-seronegative.

CDR3 sequence (DNA): TGCAGCGTTGAAGACCCAACCGGGACAGAGCGCACAGATACGCAGTATTTT. Translated: CSVEDPTGTERTDTQYF. This chain uses TRBV29-1 with TRBJ2-3; 7 nucleotides agree with TRBD1. This CDR3 has 17 amino acids. Germline CDR1 reads SQVTM; CDR2 reads ANQGSEA. Trimming cost V 0 bases and J 1 base; bases outside gene matches: 10.

V gene TRBV2 combines with J gene TRBJ2-5, with 9 bases lining up with TRBD1. Germline values: CDR1 SNHLY, CDR2 FYNNEI. V dropped 5 bases and J dropped 1; count of bases not matched to a gene: 2. The CDR3 contains 14 residues. DNA of the CDR3: TGTGCCAGCAGTTGGGACAGGGCCCAAGAGACCCAGTACTTC. Its protein product is CASSWDRAQETQYF.

The chain employs TRBV6-6 and TRBJ1-2; 8 bases match TRBD1. In germline, CDR1 is MNHNY, CDR2 SVGAGI (reference sequence). The length of the CDR3 is 14 residues. After removal of 5 bases from V and 12 bases from J, the junction contained 14 bases not matched to a gene. The CDR3 region has the DNA TGTGCCAGCAGTCCCGACAGGGGAAGGGGGATCCACACCTTC. It codes for CASSPDRGRGIHTF.

CDR3 nucleotide sequence: TGTGCCAGCAGCTTAGGGGGCAGGCACCCCAACAATGAGCAGTTCTTC. Its translation: CASSLGGRHPNNEQFF. This rearrangement joins TRBV7-8 to TRBJ2-1, with D possibly matching TRBD1 (5 bases). V was trimmed by 1 base and J by 5 bases, leaving 15 bases between them. There are 16 residues in the CDR3. CDR1 and CDR2 (germline): SGHVS, FQNEAQ.

CDR3 in amino acids: CAWSTHRGQYF. In DNA, the CDR3 is TGTGCCTGGAGTACACACAGGGGTCAGTACTTC. This chain links TRBV30 with TRBJ2-7; 7 nucleotides agree with TRBD1. This CDR3 region has 11 residues. Germline V gives CDR1 GTSNPN, CDR2 SVGIG (reference sequence). J lost 10 bases, V lost 2 bases, and 5 bases had no gene match.

V usage is TRBV5-4 and J usage is TRBJ2-4; 7 nucleotides line up with TRBD1. Looked up from germline, CDR1 is SGHNT and CDR2 is YYREEE (reference sequence). V trimming: 0 bases; J trimming: 4 bases; junction bases outside the gene matches: 4. The CDR3 loop spans 15 amino acids. The CDR3 coding sequence is TGTGCCAGCAGCTTGGATGCAGGGGGAAAAAACATTCAGTACTTC. This encodes CASSLDAGGKNIQYF.

The chain is built from TRBV10-1 and TRBJ2-2; the D is unclear. The CDR3 covers 13 residues. The V end lost 3 bases, the J end lost 1 base, and 3 bases lay between the germline ends. Germline V CDR1 and CDR2: WNHNN, SYGVQD (reference sequence). The CDR3 region is CASSEQNTGELFF. As DNA, the CDR3 is TGCGCCAGCAGTGAACAGAACACCGGGGAGCTGTTTTTT.

This chain joins TRBV18 and TRBJ1-6; maybe TRBD1 (6 bases). Germline lookup yields CDR1 KGHSH and CDR2 LQKENI. V was cut by 6 bases and J by 8 bases, with 17 bases left in between. CDR3 length equals 15 residues. DNA of the CDR3: TGTGCCAGCTCTGCCAAGGGGGGGGGCGATTCACCCCTCCACTTT. It yields the protein CASSAKGGGDSPLHF.

V usage is TRBV28 and J usage is TRBJ1-1; no clear D. The germline CDR1 and CDR2 sequences are MDHEN and SYDVKM. The length of the CDR3 is 12 residues. V lost 11 bases and J lost 2, with 12 bases in between. The CDR3 reads CAARGPNTEAFF. The CDR3 DNA reads as TGTGCCGCCCGCGGCCCCAACACTGAAGCTTTCTTT.

V gene TRBV9 combines with J gene TRBJ2-3, with 11 bases matching TRBD2. This CDR3 is built from 14 residues. V lost 0 bases to trimming and J lost 8 bases; unmatched junction nucleotides: 2. The germline V gene has CDR1 SGDLS and CDR2 YYNGEE. The CDR3 region has the DNA TGTGCCAGCAGCGTAGTTACTAGCGGGGGTACGCAGTATTTT. It is translated as CASSVVTSGGTQYF.

Details on this clone: This CDR3 is also generated by other DNA sequences in the sample. The chain joins TRBV9 to TRBJ2-1; 11 nucleotides align to TRBD2. Germline assignment: CDR1 SGDLS and CDR2 YYNGEE. The CDR3 runs to 15 residues. J was trimmed by 5 bases and V by 0 bases; bases with no gene match: 1. The CDR3 here is CASSVGLAGNNEQFF. The CDR3 coding sequence is TGTGCCAGCAGCGTAGGACTAGCGGGGAACAATGAGCAGTTCTTC. Supplemented by reference TRBV9 and TRBJ2-1, the full variable domain reads DSGVTQTPKHLITATGQRVTLRCSPRSGDLSVYWYQQSLDQGLQFLIQYYNGEERAKGNILERFSAQQFPDLHSELNLSSLELGDSALYFCASSVGLAGNNEQFFGPGTRLTVL.

The chain combines TRBV6-1 with TRBJ1-5, with D possibly matching TRBD1 (6 bases). Germline V gene data show CDR1 as MNHNS and CDR2 as SASEGT. The length of the CDR3 is 13 residues. V gave up 6 bases and J gave up 4 bases, with 10 bases separating them. This CDR3 reads CASRGHLNQPQHF. The CDR3 coding sequence is TGTGCCAGCAGGGGACACCTAAATCAGCCCCAGCATTTT.

J is TRBJ2-1 and V is TRBV11-3, with 10 bases that match TRBD1. V lost 5 bases, J lost 6 bases, and 7 bases stayed unmatched. The CDR3 is 15 residues long. Germline loops: CDR1 SGHNT, CDR2 YENEEA. The CDR3 nucleotides read TGTGCCAGCAGCCCAAGGACAGGGGGGGTCAATGAGCAGTTCTTC. It specifies CASSPRTGGVNEQFF.

The gene calls are TRBV30 and TRBJ1-3, with 7 bases identical to TRBD1. The CDR3 has 17 residues. Looked up from germline, CDR1 is GTSNPN and CDR2 is SVGIG (reference sequence). V lost 1 base and J lost 6; bases outside the gene matches: 15. The CDR3 DNA is TGTGCCTGGAGTGGGCAGGGGGGCTTCGGAACGGAAAACACCATATATTTT. Translated: CAWSGQGGFGTENTIYF.

V gene TRBV30 combines with J gene TRBJ2-5; TRBD2 aligns across 12 bases. This CDR3 comprises 17 residues. V lost 3 bases to trimming and J lost 5 bases; unmatched junction nucleotides: 13. CDR1 and CDR2 from the germline V gene are GTSNPN and SVGIG (reference sequence). The CDR3 is CAWSLGLAGGPFETQYF. The CDR3 DNA reads as TGTGCCTGGAGCCTAGGGCTAGCGGGGGGGCCATTTGAGACCCAGTACTTC. Full variable domain (missing parts from reference TRBV30 and TRBJ2-5): SQTIHQWPATLVQPVGSPLSLECTVEGTSNPNLYWYRQAAGRGLQLLFYSVGIGQISSEVPQNLSASRPQDRQFILSSKKLLLSDSGFYLCAWSLGLAGGPFETQYFGPGTRLLVL.

The genes are TRBV5-6 and TRBJ1-2, with D maybe TRBD1 (6 bases). The CDR3 extends over 14 amino acids. Germline V gene sequence: CDR1 SGHDT, CDR2 YYEEEE. Trimming removed 5 bases at V and 2 bases at J, with 13 bases between. This CDR3 reads CASSGEGENYGYTF. DNA for the CDR3: TGTGCCAGCAGTGGGGAGGGGGAGAACTATGGCTACACCTTC.

The V gene is TRBV19, the J gene TRBJ2-7; a weak D match, TRBD2 (5 bases). There are 11 residues in the CDR3. From germline, CDR1 is LNHDA and CDR2 SQIVND (reference sequence). V lost 6 bases to trimming and J lost 2 bases, with 5 bases between them. The CDR3 nucleotides are TGTGCCAGTAGCGGGACCTACGAGCAGTACTTC. It is translated as CASSGTYEQYF.

V gene TRBV27 combines with J gene TRBJ2-7; D perhaps matches TRBD1 (7 bases). CDR3 length equals 15 residues. Germline V gene lookup returns CDR1 MNHEY and CDR2 SMNVEV (reference sequence). Trimming pared 5 bases from V and 3 bases from J, leaving 17 bases between. CDR3 nucleotide sequence: TGTGCCAGCAGTCCAAATGGCGGGACAGTCTACGAGCAGTACTTC. This encodes CASSPNGGTVYEQYF.

The rearrangement joins TRBV5-6 to TRBJ1-5; D remains ambiguous. CDR3 length: 15 residues. In germline, CDR1 is SGHDT, CDR2 YYEEEE. V gave up 4 bases and J gave up 1 base, with 12 bases separating them. CDR3 region: CASSPSAGSNQPQHF. CDR3 coding DNA: TGTGCCAGCAGCCCGAGCGCTGGCAGCAATCAGCCCCAGCATTTT.